These 21 T cell receptor beta chains were all obtained from the same sample, sequenced in a study of cytomegalovirus exposure and HLA in healthy donors. PCR used 60 Vbeta primers and 13 Jbeta primers. Only in-frame clones appear in the TCRdb table, and some are missing; sequencing was by immunoSEQ multiplex PCR. Here the sample spans about 62,000 clones, about 87% being singletons. The sequenced material came from PBMCs. The receptors stem from a man between 18 and 35 years old in good health and CMV-seronegative.

J is TRBJ2-7 and V is TRBV29-1, with 12 bases fitting TRBD1. This CDR3 spans 15 amino acids. Germline V gene sequence: CDR1 SQVTM, CDR2 ANQGSEA. The CDR3 protein is CGAAEGQGASYEQYF. CDR3 nucleotide sequence: TGCGGCGCTGCTGAGGGACAGGGGGCCTCCTACGAGCAGTACTTC.

This clone was detected only once. V usage is TRBV9 and J usage is TRBJ2-3; weak D call: TRBD2 (6 bases). V was shortened by 1 base and J by 0 bases, with 12 bases between the two germline ends. The CDR3 extends over 16 amino acids. The V gene's germline CDR1 is SGDLS and CDR2 YYNGEE. Here the CDR3 reads CASSVYGGASTDTQYF. CDR3 DNA sequence: TGTGCCAGCAGCGTATACGGAGGGGCGAGCACAGATACGCAGTATTTT.

The chain employs TRBV30 and TRBJ1-2; a possible D gene is TRBD1 (6 bases). Trimming stripped 1 base from V and 3 bases from J, with 12 bases between. Per germline, CDR1 GTSNPN and CDR2 SVGIG (reference sequence). This CDR3 has 14 amino acids. In nucleotides, the CDR3 is TGTGCCTGGAGTGGAGGGGGTTTAGACTATGGCTACACCTTC. It is translated as CAWSGGGLDYGYTF.

This clone was observed a few times. This rearrangement joins TRBV5-1 to TRBJ1-1, with D tentatively TRBD1 (6 bases). V was trimmed by 2 bases and J by 0 bases, leaving 11 bases between them. CDR1 and CDR2 from the germline V gene are SGHRS and YFSETQ. This CDR3 spans 15 amino acids. The CDR3 here is CASSFLDSMNTEAFF. The CDR3 nucleotides are TGCGCCAGCAGCTTCTTGGACAGCATGAACACTGAAGCTTTCTTT.

Only one count was recorded for this clone. This chain connects TRBV11-2 to TRBJ1-1; D gene unclear. Per germline, CDR1 SGHAT and CDR2 FQNNGV. V lost 5 bases, J lost 8 bases, and 9 bases lay in between. This CDR3 is 11 amino acids long. This CDR3 is CASSTSLEAFF. The CDR3 DNA follows: TGTGCCAGCAGCACGAGCCTAGAAGCTTTCTTT.

The DNA of the CDR3 is TGCGCCAGCAGCCCAGCTGAGGTAGTCACGAATACGCAGTATTTT. This codes for CASSPAEVVTNTQYF. The chain links TRBV5-1 to TRBJ2-3; D unclear. The CDR3 has 15 residues. Per the germline V gene, CDR1 is SGHRS and CDR2 is YFSETQ. V was shortened by 4 bases and J by 7 bases, with 19 bases between the two germline ends.

This sequence joins TRBV30 and TRBJ2-5, with D perhaps TRBD1 (5 bases). The V end lost 2 bases, the J end lost 5 bases, and 12 bases lay between the germline ends. The germline gives CDR1 GTSNPN, CDR2 SVGIG (reference sequence). The CDR3 runs 13 residues. CDR3 loop: CAWSRQGRETQYF. As DNA, the CDR3 is TGTGCCTGGAGTCGTCAGGGAAGGGAGACCCAGTACTTC.

The chain links TRBV15 to TRBJ1-5; D remains unclear. The germline V and J ends were trimmed by 5 bases and 3 bases, with 14 bases remaining between them. Germline V lookup: CDR1 LNHNV, CDR2 YYDKDF (reference sequence). The CDR3 runs 15 residues. The CDR3 sequence: CATSPDGGFNQPQHF. CDR3 nucleotides: TGTGCCACCAGCCCCGATGGAGGGTTCAATCAGCCCCAGCATTTT.

The chain has TRBV29-1 and TRBJ1-1; no definite D call. V was clipped by 5 bases and J by 3 bases, with 13 bases between them. The CDR3 length is 13 residues. The germline V gene has CDR1 SQVTM and CDR2 ANQGSEA. As DNA, the CDR3 is TGCAGCGTTTCCGACCTCCGGGACACTGAAGCTTTCTTT. This codes for CSVSDLRDTEAFF.

The rearrangement uses TRBV5-4 and TRBJ2-3, with D tentatively TRBD1 (5 bases). Germline CDR1 reads SGHNT; CDR2 reads YYREEE (reference sequence). Trimming removed 4 bases from V and 3 bases from J, with 21 bases in between. The CDR3 contains 17 residues. CDR3 loop: CASSPLNGLGETDTQYF. The CDR3 DNA reads TGTGCCAGCAGCCCGCTCAACGGGTTAGGGGAAACAGATACGCAGTATTTT.

The sample holds one count of this clone. The V and J genes are TRBV29-1 and TRBJ2-7; 7 nucleotides agree with TRBD1. After removal of 0 bases from V and 2 bases from J, the junction contained 4 bases not matched to a gene. Germline V CDR1 and CDR2: SQVTM, ANQGSEA. The CDR3 contains 14 residues. The CDR3: CSVEDLGQTYEQYF. CDR3 coding DNA: TGCAGCGTTGAAGATCTGGGACAGACCTACGAGCAGTACTTC.

The chain carries TRBV29-1 and TRBJ2-2; 8 bases are shared with TRBD2. The CDR3 is 14 amino acids. J lost 7 bases, V lost 3 bases, and 7 bases had no gene match. Germline CDR1 is SQVTM and CDR2 is ANQGSEA. CDR3 region: CSVESGGFGGELFF. The CDR3 DNA reads TGCAGCGTTGAGTCGGGGGGGTTCGGCGGGGAGCTGTTTTTT.

The gene calls are TRBV6-1 and TRBJ1-1; D call uncertain. Germline loops: CDR1 MNHNS, CDR2 SASEGT. The V and J ends lost 11 bases and 0 bases respectively, with 10 bases between them. The CDR3 is 12 residues long. This CDR3 is CASTRVNTEAFF. The CDR3 DNA reads as TGTGCCTCCACCCGGGTGAACACTGAAGCTTTCTTT.

The chain has TRBV30 and TRBJ1-5, with 7 bases fitting TRBD1. V lost 0 bases and J lost 6; bases outside the gene matches: 8. The germline V gene has CDR1 GTSNPN and CDR2 SVGIG (reference sequence). This CDR3 is 15 amino acids long. The CDR3 nucleotides are TGTGCCTGGAGTGTAGGGATAGGGGGCCCTCAGCCCCAGCATTTT. Protein sequence: CAWSVGIGGPQPQHF.

V is TRBV18 and J is TRBJ2-1, with TRBD1 matching over 12 bases. Trimming at V came to 3 bases and at J to 8 bases, leaving 5 bases not matched to a gene. Germline lookup yields CDR1 KGHSH and CDR2 LQKENI. CDR3 size: 15 residues. The CDR3 DNA reads TGTGCCAGCTCACCCGCCGGGACAGGGGGCGATGAGCAGTTCTTC. It specifies CASSPAGTGGDEQFF.

V gene TRBV6-4 combines with J gene TRBJ2-2, with 10 bases fitting TRBD1. With V trimmed by 0 bases and J by 6 bases, 4 bases remained unmatched. The CDR3 sequence is 16 residues long. CDR1 MRHNA and CDR2 SNTAGT come from the germline V gene. CDR3 protein: CASSDSGTGEAGELFF. Here the CDR3 DNA reads TGTGCCAGCAGTGACTCCGGGACAGGGGAGGCCGGGGAGCTGTTTTTT.

This clone was seen a few times. The rearrangement links TRBV5-4 to TRBJ2-5; TRBD1 agrees at 10 bases. CDR3 length: 16 amino acids. Germline assignment: CDR1 SGHNT and CDR2 YYREEE (reference sequence). V lost 3 bases, J lost 4 bases, and 9 bases stayed unmatched. CDR3 loop: CASSSTGGWFRETQYF. In DNA form, the CDR3 reads TGTGCCAGCAGCTCGACAGGGGGCTGGTTTCGAGAGACCCAGTACTTC.

The V and J genes are TRBV5-4 and TRBJ2-5, with 7 bases fitting TRBD1. Germline loops: CDR1 SGHNT, CDR2 YYREEE (reference sequence). The CDR3 loop spans 13 amino acids. With 1 base clipped from V and 5 bases from J, the junction kept 2 bases outside the gene matches. The CDR3 loop is CASSLRGRETQYF. In DNA form, the CDR3 reads TGTGCCAGCAGCTTGAGGGGGCGTGAGACCCAGTACTTC.

This chain joins TRBV30 and TRBJ1-5, with D perhaps TRBD1 (5 bases). In germline, CDR1 is GTSNPN, CDR2 SVGIG (reference sequence). The CDR3 runs to 12 residues. V lost 6 bases to trimming and J lost 5 bases, with 11 bases between them. CDR3 loop: CACQGRDQPQHF. DNA for the CDR3: TGTGCCTGTCAGGGTAGGGATCAGCCCCAGCATTTT. Variable domain in full (rest from reference TRBV30 and TRBJ1-5): SQTIHQWPATLVQPVGSPLSLECTVEGTSNPNLYWYRQAAGRGLQLLFYSVGIGQISSEVPQNLSASRPQDRQFILSSKKLLLSDSGFYLCACQGRDQPQHFGDGTRLSIL.

V gene TRBV6-5 combines with J gene TRBJ2-3; TRBD1 agrees at 9 bases. The V gene end was trimmed by 5 bases and the J gene end by 6 bases; junction bases not matched to a gene: 9. The CDR3 has 15 residues. Germline-derived CDR1 and CDR2 are MNHEY and SVGAGI. CDR3 residues: CASSAGDRDSDTQYF. The CDR3 nucleotides read TGTGCCAGCAGTGCCGGGGACAGGGATAGCGATACGCAGTATTTT.

This clone was counted between two and nine times. The V and J genes are TRBV30 and TRBJ2-5; tentatively, D is TRBD1 (5 bases). This CDR3 contains 11 residues. Germline CDR1 reads GTSNPN; CDR2 reads SVGIG (reference sequence). The CDR3 sequence: CAHTGEETQYF. The DNA for the CDR3 is TGTGCGCACACAGGAGAAGAGACCCAGTACTTC.